A selection of T cell receptor beta chains follows, all from one sample in a study of CD8 T cells in ankylosing spondylitis. TCRdb processed the 5' RACE reads anew with MiXCR; each CDR3 protein has one entry. The table shows approximately 220,000 distinct CDR3 sequences, with about 16% occurring only once. What was sequenced was blood, either unsorted or a sorted T cell fraction (not recorded which). Receptors were obtained from a male donor with ankylosing spondylitis. Each CDR3 is given with its conserved first and last residue. D genes are given only for firm matches. A row's size may be missing; if present it is once, few, many or a size class.

v_gene	d_gene	abundance	j_gene	CDR3aa	CDR3nt
TRBV9	TRBD2	few	TRBJ2-7	CASSLGGSGSSYEQYF	TGTGCCAGCAGCCTAGGGGGGAGCGGGAGCTCCTACGAGCAGTACTTC
TRBV4-1	NA	few	TRBJ2-7	CASSQDVGGGRYEQYF	TGCGCCAGCAGCCAAGACGTAGGAGGGGGGCGATACGAGCAGTACTTC
TRBV7-9	NA	many	TRBJ2-2	CASSPPRAGSDTGELFF	TGTGCCAGCAGCCCCCCGAGGGCAGGGTCGGACACCGGGGAGCTGTTTTTT
TRBV2	TRBD2	NA	TRBJ2-1	CASSLAGGPDHHNEQFF	TGTGCCAGCAGCCTAGCGGGAGGGCCGGATCACCACAATGAGCAGTTCTTC
TRBV10-3	TRBD2	NA	TRBJ2-7	CAISDLNSRTSGSYEQYF	TGTGCCATCAGTGATCTGAATTCCCGGACTAGCGGCTCCTACGAGCAGTACTTC
TRBV6-6	TRBD1	NA	TRBJ2-7	CASSLPDRDEQYF	TGTGCCAGCAGTTTGCCGGACAGGGACGAGCAGTACTTC
TRBV18	NA	few	TRBJ1-1	CASSPPPPAPMNTEAFF	TGTGCCAGCTCACCACCGCCCCCAGCGCCGATGAACACTGAAGCTTTCTTT
TRBV2	TRBD2	few	TRBJ2-1	CASTGEGEQFF	TGTGCCAGCACCGGGGAGGGTGAGCAGTTCTTC
TRBV27	NA	few	TRBJ2-5	CASSLEGAETQYF	TGTGCCAGCAGTTTAGAAGGGGCGGAGACCCAGTACTTC
TRBV24-1	TRBD1	NA	TRBJ2-3	CATSALAGQGDTQYF	TGTGCCACCAGTGCCCTCGCGGGACAGGGAGATACGCAGTATTTT
TRBV13	NA	many	TRBJ2-7	CASSFAGYEQYF	TGTGCCAGCAGCTTTGCGGGTTACGAGCAGTACTTC
TRBV28	NA	NA	TRBJ2-1	CASSLGAPEQFF	TGTGCCAGCAGCTTGGGAGCCCCTGAGCAGTTCTTC
TRBV29-1	TRBD1	NA	TRBJ1-2	CSVLTGEGYGYTF	TGCAGCGTTCTGACAGGGGAAGGCTATGGCTACACCTTC
TRBV9	TRBD2	NA	TRBJ2-1	CASSVGSGGARALNEQFF	TGTGCCAGCAGCGTAGGTAGCGGGGGGGCGCGTGCGTTGAATGAGCAGTTCTTC
TRBV7-9	TRBD2	NA	TRBJ2-5	CASSLVAGEETQYF	TGTGCCAGCAGCTTAGTAGCGGGGGAAGAGACCCAGTACTTC
TRBV5-6	NA	few	TRBJ2-7	CASRPGHTYEQYF	TGTGCCAGCAGGCCCGGACATACCTACGAGCAGTACTTC